The clone carrying this TCR beta chain was observed a single time. Its antigen remains unknown. The data were taken from a study of cytomegalovirus exposure and HLA in healthy donors. Study at large: The 130 or so validation repertoires used the same platform as the roughly 700 first-cohort repertoires (as reported by a later analysis). Study-wide findings and caveats: A few chains tied to CMV proved CMV antigen-specific in vitro. The study labeled 150 to 200 TCR beta chains cytomegalovirus-associated.

Some clones are missing from TCRdb's copy, which holds only in-frame ones; the method was immunoSEQ multiplex PCR. The repertoire consists of 40,000 to 55,000 clones, with approximately 93% occurring once and the leading ten covering roughly 2.1%. The germline CDR1 and CDR2 sequences are MDHEN and SYDVKM. The CDR3 is made up of 14 amino acids. V shed 4 bases and J 6 bases; nucleotides not matched to a gene: 9. A roughly 120-subject validation cohort, separate from the roughly 670-subject first cohort, supplied the donors. This TCR was recovered from a woman aged 18-35 years in good health and CMV-seronegative. V usage is TRBV28 and J usage is TRBJ2-7, with 7 positions matching TRBD1. The specimen was PBMCs. Here the CDR3 reads CASSSRGFQVEQYF. CDR3 coding DNA: TGTGCCAGCAGTTCCAGGGGGTTCCAAGTCGAGCAGTACTTC.